These T cell receptor beta chains were read from a single sample in a study of stem cell transplantation in POMP-related autoinflammatory disease. Measured with immunoSEQ multiplex PCR; TCRdb has only the in-frame clones, and not every one. The sample includes some 69,000 clones, roughly 93% of them seen just once. The input for sequencing was CD4+ T cells from PBMCs, taken after stem cell transplantation. These receptors came from a human patient with POMP-related autoinflammation and immune dysregulation (PRAID). Some of these T cells may belong to the graft donor. Each CDR3 is given with its conserved first and last residue. A D gene is named only where the DNA matches it firmly. Where a row states a size, it is once, few, many or the class of an expanded clone; other rows omit it.

d_call	j_call	v_call	clone_size	cdr3_nt	cdr3_aa
NA	TRBJ2-3	TRBV11-2	NA	TGTGCCAGCAGCTTAGGCCCAGGGTTGGAGGTCACAGATACGCAGTATTTT	CASSLGPGLEVTDTQYF
NA	TRBJ2-5	TRBV18	NA	TGTGCCAGCTCAAGGGGGGAAGGAGAGACCCAGTACTTC	CASSRGEGETQYF
TRBD1	TRBJ2-6	TRBV25-1	NA	TGTGCCAGCAGTCAGACAGGGAAGGGGGCCAACGTCCTGACTTTC	CASSQTGKGANVLTF
TRBD1	TRBJ2-1	TRBV19	NA	TGTGCCAGTAGTATAGGGACAGGTCACAATGAGCAGTTCTTC	CASSIGTGHNEQFF
TRBD1	TRBJ1-2	TRBV19	NA	TGTGCCAGTAGTCCCGACCGGGACAGGAGTGGCTACACCTTC	CASSPDRDRSGYTF
NA	TRBJ1-5	TRBV16	few	TGTGCCAGCAGCCGGGACGAGGGCCAGCCCCAGCATTTT	CASSRDEGQPQHF
NA	TRBJ1-1	TRBV6-6	NA	TGTGCCAGCAGTTACTCAGCCGGGACACCGAACACTGAAGCTTTCTTT	CASSYSAGTPNTEAFF
TRBD1	TRBJ2-5	TRBV7-6	NA	TGTGCCAGCAGCTTAATGGGACAGGGGATAGAGACCCAGTACTTC	CASSLMGQGIETQYF
NA	TRBJ1-6	TRBV6-5	NA	TGTGCCAGCAGTGACTCGCTAGATAATTCACCCCTCCACTTT	CASSDSLDNSPLHF
NA	TRBJ2-2	TRBV29-1	NA	TGCAGCGTTGAAGCCAGAGGCGGGGAGCTGTTTTTT	CSVEARGGELFF
TRBD2	TRBJ2-3	TRBV9	NA	TGTGCCAGCAGCGAACGAAGAGCGGGGGTCACAGATACGCAGTATTTT	CASSERRAGVTDTQYF
NA	TRBJ1-1	TRBV19	NA	TGTGCCAGTAGTATGGGGGCGGGTGCCACTGAAGCTTTCTTT	CASSMGAGATEAFF
NA	TRBJ2-7	TRBV28	NA	TGTGCCAGTTACAGGGGAGGTTCACCTTACGAGCAGTACTTC	CASYRGGSPYEQYF
NA	TRBJ1-1	TRBV7-8	NA	TGTGCCAGCAGCGGCCGCGGGATGAACACTGAAGCTTTCTTT	CASSGRGMNTEAFF
NA	TRBJ1-3	TRBV7-9	NA	TGTGCCAGCAGCTTAGGAATTTCTGGAAACACCATATATTTT	CASSLGISGNTIYF
NA	TRBJ2-7	TRBV4-1	NA	TGCGCCAGCAGCCCTTTAAGATCGGGACGCATGACCTACGAGCAGTACTTC	CASSPLRSGRMTYEQYF
NA	TRBJ2-1	TRBV20-1	NA	TGCAGTGCTAGTCCCGGGAGCTCCTACAATGAGCAGTTCTTC	CSASPGSSYNEQFF
NA	TRBJ1-4	TRBV19	NA	TGTGCCAGTAGCATCACAGGGTCTGGAACTTCGTTTTTT	CASSITGSGTSFF
NA	TRBJ1-1	TRBV18	NA	TGTGCCAGCTCACCACAAGCCCTAGTTTTCTCTGAAGCTTTCTTT	CASSPQALVFSEAFF
NA	TRBJ2-1	TRBV4-1	NA	TGCGCCAGCAGCCAAGATACGGGGTCCGGCTCCTACAATGAGCAGTTCTTC	CASSQDTGSGSYNEQFF
NA	TRBJ1-5	TRBV10-2	NA	TGCGCCAGCAGCTTGAAGGGGGATCAGCCCCAGCATTTT	CASSLKGDQPQHF
TRBD1	TRBJ1-1	TRBV6-5	once	TGTGCCAGCAGGGCCCCGGGACAGGGGGAGGCTTTCTTT	CASRAPGQGEAFF
TRBD2	TRBJ2-7	TRBV7-9	NA	TGTGCCAGCAGCCCCCAAACTAGCGGGAGCTACGAGCAGTACTTC	CASSPQTSGSYEQYF
NA	TRBJ1-2	TRBV6-1	NA	TGTGCCAGCAGTGAAGCGTACGCCCCCTATGGCTACACCTTC	CASSEAYAPYGYTF
TRBD1	TRBJ2-2	TRBV24-1	NA	TGTGCCACCAGTGATCCGGGACAGGGTTTCACCGGGGAGCTGTTTTTT	CATSDPGQGFTGELFF
NA	TRBJ1-6	TRBV2	once	TGTGCCAGCAGTGTAGGCAGGGGTTCACCCCTCCACTTT	CASSVGRGSPLHF
NA	TRBJ2-1	TRBV6-6	NA	TGTGCCAGCAGTTACTCAAAACTTTCCAATGAGCAGTTCTTC	CASSYSKLSNEQFF
NA	TRBJ1-5	TRBV27	few	TGTGCCAGCAGTAGCAGGGTTGGGGGCAATCAGCCCCAGCATTTT	CASSSRVGGNQPQHF
TRBD1	TRBJ1-5	TRBV19	NA	TGTGCCAGTAGTATAGAAACCGGGACAGGGTTGCTAGCGCAGCCCCAGCATTTT	CASSIETGTGLLAQPQHF
TRBD1	TRBJ1-3	TRBV4-1	NA	TGCGCCAGCAGCCAAGACGGCAGGGGGGGAAACACCATATATTTT	CASSQDGRGGNTIYF
TRBD1	TRBJ1-5	TRBV6-5	few	TGTGCCAGCAGTAGGACAGGAGAGAATCAGCCCCAGCATTTT	CASSRTGENQPQHF
NA	TRBJ1-4	TRBV7-8	NA	TGTGCCAGCCGAGGGGGGGTTTATGAAAAACTGTTTTTT	CASRGGVYEKLFF
NA	TRBJ1-2	TRBV11-2	NA	TGTGCCAGCAGCTACCGGGGCGGTGGCTACACCTTC	CASSYRGGGYTF
NA	TRBJ1-2	TRBV11-2	NA	TGTGCCAGCAGCTTCTCCCCCTTCTATGGCTACACCTTC	CASSFSPFYGYTF
NA	TRBJ1-1	TRBV5-8	NA	TGTGCCAGCAGCTTGGCTCGCTTGAACACTGAAGCTTTCTTT	CASSLARLNTEAFF
TRBD2	TRBJ2-3	TRBV7-6	NA	TGTGCCAGCAGCCCACTGGGGGGGGGAGTTACCAGCACAGATACGCAGTATTTT	CASSPLGGGVTSTDTQYF
NA	TRBJ1-6	TRBV6-5	NA	TGTGCCAGCCAAATCGGGGTACCCAGTCGTTTGGCCCTCCACTTT	CASQIGVPSRLALHF
TRBD1	TRBJ2-7	TRBV29-1	NA	TGCAGCGTGGGCACAGGGGGGAGTTCCCGAGAGCAGTACTTC	CSVGTGGSSREQYF
NA	TRBJ1-1	TRBV10-3	NA	TGTGCCATCAGTGAGGCCGTTGAAGCTTTCTTT	CAISEAVEAFF
NA	TRBJ2-5	TRBV6-5	NA	TGTGCCAGCAGTTTGGGACCGGGACTGAGGCAAGAGACCCAGTACTTC	CASSLGPGLRQETQYF
TRBD2	TRBJ2-2	TRBV11-3	NA	TGTGCCAGCAGCCCTAGCGGGAGGGGTACCGGGGAGCTGTTTTTT	CASSPSGRGTGELFF
NA	TRBJ2-1	TRBV27	NA	TGTGCCAGCGCCAAGCATGGAGAAGGGGACCCTCCGTTCTTC	CASAKHGEGDPPFF
TRBD2	TRBJ2-1	TRBV7-8	NA	TGTGCCAGCAGCTTAGTTTCCCTCAGACTAGCGGGGGGGCCGAATGAGCAGTTCTTC	CASSLVSLRLAGGPNEQFF
TRBD2	TRBJ2-3	TRBV3-1/TRBV3-2	NA	TGTGCCAGCAGCCAAGATCTTGGGGGGGAGCCCACAGATACGCAGTATTTT	CASSQDLGGEPTDTQYF
NA	TRBJ2-2	TRBV18	NA	TGTGCCAGCTCACCAAACAGGGACAACACCGGGGAGCTGTTTTTT	CASSPNRDNTGELFF
NA	TRBJ2-2	TRBV9	NA	TGTGCCAGCAGCGCGTGGGGGGAGCTGTTTTTT	CASSAWGELFF
NA	TRBJ2-1	TRBV12-1	NA	TGTGCCAGCAGCTTCACTGCCGTACCTCTTGGCGGGAGAAGAGATGAGCAGTTCTTC	CASSFTAVPLGGRRDEQFF
TRBD2	TRBJ2-1	TRBV9	NA	TGTGCCAGCAGCCAACTAGGGACTAGCGGTTACAATGAGCAGTTCTTC	CASSQLGTSGYNEQFF
NA	TRBJ2-7	TRBV18	once	TGTGCCAGCTCACCTGTGGCGGCCCAACCCCTTGCCGAGCAGTACTTC	CASSPVAAQPLAEQYF
NA	TRBJ2-1	TRBV6-5	NA	TGTGCCGGACGAACTGCCGGAGGGCCCAATGAGCAGTTCTTC	CAGRTAGGPNEQFF
NA	TRBJ1-3	TRBV3-1/TRBV3-2	NA	TGTGCCAGCAGCCATCAGGGTTTCTCTGGAAACACCATATATTTT	CASSHQGFSGNTIYF
NA	TRBJ2-2	TRBV24-1	NA	TGTGCCACCAGTCCCAGGGGACATAACACCGGGGAGCTGTTTTTT	CATSPRGHNTGELFF
TRBD2	TRBJ2-5	TRBV5-1	NA	TGCGCCAGCAGCGTGGATCCGGGACTAGCGATTCAAGAGACCCAGTACTTC	CASSVDPGLAIQETQYF
NA	TRBJ1-5	TRBV6-4	NA	TGTGCCAGCAGTGAGGGGCCTCGCAATCAGCCCCAGCATTTT	CASSEGPRNQPQHF